The subject of this entry is one T cell receptor beta chain. The antigen is undetermined. Arm-PCR with iRepertoire HTBI primers amplified the CDR3 regions for these TCR beta libraries. One entry per CDR3 protein, called by TCRdb with MiXCR from the multiplex PCR reads. The data contain 520,000 or so distinct CDR3 sequences, 12% of them singletons. This entry is derived from a study of regulatory T cells in long-lasting Graves disease. Regarding the study as a whole: The study found TRBV28, TRBJ1-2 and TRBJ2-5 favored in persistent disease.

Regarding time point: newly diagnosed GD, antithyroid drugs for less than 3 months. There was RNA extracted from PBMCs, and the TCR library was made from it. EDTA tubes received about 10 milliliters of collected peripheral blood. The CDR3 has 15 amino acids. Germline V gene sequence: CDR1 MNHEY, CDR2 SMNVEV (reference sequence). V lost 6 bases and J lost 3, with 18 bases in between. The data were also submitted as part of a second study, on T cells in Graves' hyperthyroidism and ophthalmopathy. Per that paper: Peripheral blood also featured most of the thyroid clonotypes expanded above 0.001. Model output signaled ophthalmopathy a median roughly 6.1 months ahead of onset.

Sample: peripheral blood mononuclear cells (PBMCs), taken at new diagnosis, from a patient treated with antithyroid drugs. The chain links TRBV27 to TRBJ2-7; D is ambiguous. This sequence originates from a woman in her twenties or thirties with Graves disease. The CDR3 sequence: CASRGNAVAVYEQYF. CDR3 DNA sequence: TGTGCCAGCAGGGGGAATGCGGTGGCGGTCTACGAGCAGTACTTC.